This TCR beta chain stems from a study of Ad26.COV2.S vaccination and SARS-CoV-2 variants. A remark on this clone: Its antigen remains unidentified.

Study results and caveats: Placebo recipients showed lower spike-specific TCR breadth than vaccinees.

Treatment: roughly 20 received Ad26.COV2.S at low or high dose, single or two shots; 5 received placebo; per-sample allocation not given. Specimen acquisition occurred on day 63 following the initial vaccine or placebo injection. Method: immunoSEQ multiplex PCR; TCRdb's copy keeps in-frame clones and lacks some. The sample comprises approximately 410,000 clones, 92% of which are singletons, and less than 2% rests with the top ten. Sequenced material: peripheral blood, taken in a trial of Ad26.COV2.S vaccine versus placebo. This sequence originates from a person between 18 and 59 years old who received the Ad26.COV2.S COVID-19 vaccine or a placebo.

As DNA, the CDR3 is TGCGCCAGCAGCCAAGGCTACGGACTAGCGGGACAAGAGACCCAGTACTTC. Its protein product is CASSQGYGLAGQETQYF. V is TRBV4-3 and J is TRBJ2-5; 12 bases map to TRBD2. The CDR3 has 17 residues. V shed 1 base and J 2 bases; nucleotides not matched to a gene: 5. Germline V gives CDR1 LGHNA, CDR2 YSLEER.